One and the same sample provided the 2 T cell receptor beta chains below, sequenced in a study of cytomegalovirus exposure and HLA in healthy donors. The study ran its PCR with 60 Vbeta and 13 Jbeta primers. Generated by immunoSEQ multiplex PCR, the TCRdb table keeps only in-frame clones and is missing some. The top ten hold 4% to 5.5% of the sample, which has over 150,000 clones, about 70% seen once. Sequencing was performed on PBMCs. The receptors shown here come from a woman between 18 and 29 years old in good health and CMV-seropositive.

V is TRBV10-3 and J is TRBJ2-3, with 7 positions matching TRBD2. Germline loops: CDR1 ENHRY, CDR2 SYGVKD. This CDR3 has 13 amino acids. V dropped 6 bases and J dropped 11; count of bases not matched to a gene: 11. CDR3 protein: CAISSGGTELQYF. Here the CDR3 DNA reads TGTGCCATCAGCTCCGGGGGGACCGAATTGCAGTATTTT.

J is TRBJ2-5 and V is TRBV10-3; D is undetermined. The end of the DNA aligns better with TRBJ2-7, so the J call may be wrong. Looked up from germline, CDR1 is ENHRY and CDR2 is SYGVKD. The CDR3 loop spans 14 amino acids. The CDR3, as DNA: TGTGCCATCAGTGGGGTACAGAGCCCCTACGAGCAGTACTTC. Its translation: CAISGVQSPYEQYF.